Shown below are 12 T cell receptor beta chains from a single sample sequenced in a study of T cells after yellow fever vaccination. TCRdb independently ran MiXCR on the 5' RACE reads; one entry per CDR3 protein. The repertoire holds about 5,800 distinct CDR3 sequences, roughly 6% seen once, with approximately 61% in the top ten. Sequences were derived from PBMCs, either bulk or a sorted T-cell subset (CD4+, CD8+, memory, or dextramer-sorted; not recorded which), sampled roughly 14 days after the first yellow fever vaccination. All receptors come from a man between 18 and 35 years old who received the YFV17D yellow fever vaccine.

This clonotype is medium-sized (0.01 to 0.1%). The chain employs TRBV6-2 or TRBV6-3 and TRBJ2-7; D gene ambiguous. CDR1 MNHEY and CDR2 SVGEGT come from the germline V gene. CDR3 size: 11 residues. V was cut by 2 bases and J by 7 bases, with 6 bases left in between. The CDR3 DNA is TGTGCCAGCAGTTACGGGCCAGAGCAGTACTTC. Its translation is CASSYGPEQYF.

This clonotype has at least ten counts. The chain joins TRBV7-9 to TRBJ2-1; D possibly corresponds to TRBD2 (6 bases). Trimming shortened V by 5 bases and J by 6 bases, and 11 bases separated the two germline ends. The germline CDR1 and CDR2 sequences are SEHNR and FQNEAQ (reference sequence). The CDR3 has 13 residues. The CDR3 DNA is TGTGCCAGCAGCCCACTAGCTCTCAATGAGCAGTTCTTC. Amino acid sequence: CASSPLALNEQFF. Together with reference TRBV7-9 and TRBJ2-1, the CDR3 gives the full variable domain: DTGVSQNPRHKITKRGQNVTFRCDPISEHNRLYWYRQTLGQGPEFLTYFQNEAQLEKSRLLSDRFSAERPKGSFSTLEIQRTEQGDSAMYLCASSPLALNEQFFGPGTRLTVL.

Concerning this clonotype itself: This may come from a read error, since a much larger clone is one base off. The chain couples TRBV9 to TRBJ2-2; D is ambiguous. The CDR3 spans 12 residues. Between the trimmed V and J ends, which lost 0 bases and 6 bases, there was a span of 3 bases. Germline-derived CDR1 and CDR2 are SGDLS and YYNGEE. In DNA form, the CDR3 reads TGTGCCAGCAGCGTAGAGGCCGGGGAGCTGTTTTTT. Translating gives CASSVEAGELFF.

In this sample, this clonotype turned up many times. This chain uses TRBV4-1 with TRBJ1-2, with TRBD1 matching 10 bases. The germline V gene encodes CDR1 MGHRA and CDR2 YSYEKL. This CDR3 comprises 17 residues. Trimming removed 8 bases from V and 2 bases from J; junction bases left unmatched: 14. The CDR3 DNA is TGCGCCAGCCGGGGAGGGGGACAGGGGATACAGAACTATGGCTACACCTTC. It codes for CASRGGGQGIQNYGYTF.

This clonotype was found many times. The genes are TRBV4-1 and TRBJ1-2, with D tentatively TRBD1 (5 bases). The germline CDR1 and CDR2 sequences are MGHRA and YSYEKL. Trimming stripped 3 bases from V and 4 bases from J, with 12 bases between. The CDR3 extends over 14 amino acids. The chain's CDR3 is CASSHVWRGYGYTF. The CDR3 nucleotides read TGCGCCAGCAGCCATGTTTGGAGGGGCTATGGCTACACCTTC.

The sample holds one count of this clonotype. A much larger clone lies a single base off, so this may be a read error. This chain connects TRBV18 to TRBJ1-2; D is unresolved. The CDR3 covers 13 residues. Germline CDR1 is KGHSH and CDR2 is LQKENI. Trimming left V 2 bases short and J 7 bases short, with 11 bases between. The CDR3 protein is CASSPDLGFGYTF. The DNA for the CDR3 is TGTGCCAGCTCACCAGATTTAGGGTTTGGCTACACCTTC.

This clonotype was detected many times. The chain's CDR3 is CASSQDLAGGLRTYEQYV. DNA of the CDR3: TGCGCCAGCAGCCAAGATTTAGCGGGGGGCCTGAGGACCTACGAGCAGTACGTC. V usage is TRBV4-3 and J usage is TRBJ2-7, with TRBD2 identical over 10 bases. CDR3 length: 18 amino acids. CDR1 is LGHNA and CDR2 is YSLEER in the germline V gene. J gave up 2 bases and V 0 bases, and 10 bases lay outside the gene matches.

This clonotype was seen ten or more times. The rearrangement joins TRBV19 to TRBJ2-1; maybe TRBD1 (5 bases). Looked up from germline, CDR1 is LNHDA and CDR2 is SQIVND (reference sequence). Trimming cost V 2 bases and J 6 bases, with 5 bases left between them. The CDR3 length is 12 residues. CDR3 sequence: CASSIQGNEQFF. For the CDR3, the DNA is TGTGCCAGTAGTATACAGGGCAATGAGCAGTTCTTC.

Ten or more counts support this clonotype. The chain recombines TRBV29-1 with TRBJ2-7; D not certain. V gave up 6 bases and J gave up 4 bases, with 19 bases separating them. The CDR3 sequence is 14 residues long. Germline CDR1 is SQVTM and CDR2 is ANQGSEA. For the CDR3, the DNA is TGCAGCGTGGCCGTGTGGACGGATTTTTACGAGCAGTACTTC. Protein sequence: CSVAVWTDFYEQYF.

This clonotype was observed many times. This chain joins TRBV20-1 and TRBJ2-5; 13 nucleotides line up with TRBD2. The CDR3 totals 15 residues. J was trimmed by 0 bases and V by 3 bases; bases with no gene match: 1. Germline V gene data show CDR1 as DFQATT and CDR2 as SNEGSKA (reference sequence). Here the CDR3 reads CSARTSGGYQETQYF. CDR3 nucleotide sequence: TGCAGTGCTAGGACTAGCGGGGGGTACCAAGAGACCCAGTACTTC.

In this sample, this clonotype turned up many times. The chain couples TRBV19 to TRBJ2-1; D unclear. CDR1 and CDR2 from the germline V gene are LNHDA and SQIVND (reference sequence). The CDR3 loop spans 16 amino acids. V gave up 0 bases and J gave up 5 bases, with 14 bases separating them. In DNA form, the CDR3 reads TGTGCCAGTAGTATAGATATGCTGGTTCTCAACAATGAGCAGTTCTTC. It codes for CASSIDMLVLNNEQFF.

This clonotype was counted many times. This CDR3 is CASSKGTMNSGAFF. The CDR3 DNA reads TGTGCCAGCAGCAAAGGTACGATGAATAGTGGAGCTTTCTTT. The rearrangement joins TRBV21-1 to TRBJ1-1. TRBV21-1 is a listed pseudogene. CDR3 length: 14 amino acids.